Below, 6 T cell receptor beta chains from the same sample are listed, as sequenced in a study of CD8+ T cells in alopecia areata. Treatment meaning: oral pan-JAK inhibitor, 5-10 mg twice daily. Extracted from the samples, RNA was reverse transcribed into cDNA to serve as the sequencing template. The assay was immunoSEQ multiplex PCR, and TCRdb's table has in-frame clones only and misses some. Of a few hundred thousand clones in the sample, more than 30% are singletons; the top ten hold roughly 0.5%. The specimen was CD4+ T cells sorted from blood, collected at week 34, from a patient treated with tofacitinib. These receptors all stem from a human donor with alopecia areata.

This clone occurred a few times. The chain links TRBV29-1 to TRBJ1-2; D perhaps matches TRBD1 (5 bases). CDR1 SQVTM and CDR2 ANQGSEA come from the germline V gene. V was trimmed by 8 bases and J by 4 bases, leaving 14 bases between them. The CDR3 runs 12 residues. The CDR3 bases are TGCAGCTCCCGTTGGGGGTCCTATGGCTACACCTTC. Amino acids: CSSRWGSYGYTF. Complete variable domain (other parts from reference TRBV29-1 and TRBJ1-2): SAVISQKPSRDICQRGTSLTIQCQVDSQVTMMFWYRQQPGQSLTLIATANQGSEATYESGFVIDKFPISRPNLTFSTLTVSNMSPEDSSIYLCSSRWGSYGYTFGSGTRLTVV.

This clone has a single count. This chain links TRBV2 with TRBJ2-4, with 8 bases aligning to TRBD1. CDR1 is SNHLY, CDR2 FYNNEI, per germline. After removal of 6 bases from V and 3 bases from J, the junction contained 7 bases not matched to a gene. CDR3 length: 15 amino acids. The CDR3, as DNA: TGTGCCAGCAGCGGACAGGGAATCGTCAAAAACATTCAGTACTTC. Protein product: CASSGQGIVKNIQYF. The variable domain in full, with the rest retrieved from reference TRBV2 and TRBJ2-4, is EPEVTQTPSHQVTQMGQEVILRCVPISNHLYFYWYRQILGQKVEFLVSFYNNEISEKSEIFDDQFSVERPDGSNFTLKIRSTKLEDSAMYFCASSGQGIVKNIQYFGAGTRLSVL.

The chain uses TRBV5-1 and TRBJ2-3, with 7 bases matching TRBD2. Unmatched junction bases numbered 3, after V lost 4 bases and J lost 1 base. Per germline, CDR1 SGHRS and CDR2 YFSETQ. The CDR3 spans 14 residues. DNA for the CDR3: TGCGCCAGCAGCCAAGCGGGGCGCACAGATACGCAGTATTTT. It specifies CASSQAGRTDTQYF.

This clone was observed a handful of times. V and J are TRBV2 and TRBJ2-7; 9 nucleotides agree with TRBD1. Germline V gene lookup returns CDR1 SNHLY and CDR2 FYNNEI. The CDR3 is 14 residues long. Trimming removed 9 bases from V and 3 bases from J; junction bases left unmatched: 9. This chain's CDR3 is CARSGTGKGYEQYF. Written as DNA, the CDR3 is TGTGCCAGGTCCGGGACAGGGAAGGGCTACGAGCAGTACTTC.

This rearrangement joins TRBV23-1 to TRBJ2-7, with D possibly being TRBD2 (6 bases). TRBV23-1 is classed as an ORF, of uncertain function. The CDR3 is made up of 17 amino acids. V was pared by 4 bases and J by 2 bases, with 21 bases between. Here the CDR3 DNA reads TGCGCCAGCAGTCTCGTGTGGAGGGCAGGCCGACCCTACGAGCAGTACTTC. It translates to CASSLVWRAGRPYEQYF.

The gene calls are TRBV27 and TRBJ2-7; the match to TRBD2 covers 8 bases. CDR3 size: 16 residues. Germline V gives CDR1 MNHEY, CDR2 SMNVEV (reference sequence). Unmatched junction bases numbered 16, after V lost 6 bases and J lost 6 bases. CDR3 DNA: TGTGCCAGCAGATCCTGGAGGATGCGGGCGGGGGGCGAGCAGTACTTC. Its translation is CASRSWRMRAGGEQYF.